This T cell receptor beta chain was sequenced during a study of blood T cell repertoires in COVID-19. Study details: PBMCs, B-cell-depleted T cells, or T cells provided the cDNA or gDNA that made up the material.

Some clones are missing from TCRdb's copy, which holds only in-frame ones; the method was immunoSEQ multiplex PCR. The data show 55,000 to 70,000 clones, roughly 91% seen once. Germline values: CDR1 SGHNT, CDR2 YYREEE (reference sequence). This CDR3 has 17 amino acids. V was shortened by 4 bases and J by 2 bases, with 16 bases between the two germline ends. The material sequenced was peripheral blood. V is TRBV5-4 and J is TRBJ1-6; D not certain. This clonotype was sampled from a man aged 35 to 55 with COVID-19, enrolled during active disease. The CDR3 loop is CASSAAGRVTYNSPLHF. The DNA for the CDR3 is TGTGCCAGCAGCGCAGCGGGTCGGGTTACCTATAATTCACCCCTCCACTTT.